This TCR beta chain comes out of a study of T cells after somatic rescue of genetic block. The CDR3 sequence is 14 residues long. V was shortened by 4 bases and J by 5 bases, with 15 bases between the two germline ends. CDR1 is KGHSH and CDR2 is LQKENI in the germline V gene. Assay used: immunoSEQ multiplex PCR; TCRdb lists only in-frame clones, some missing. Altogether tens of thousands of clones are present, under 95% being singletons, with the ten largest covering roughly 2.9%. The chain links TRBV18 to TRBJ2-7; D gene uncertain. The sequence was obtained from a young man. Sequencing was performed on peripheral blood mononuclear cells (PBMCs). CDR3 sequence reads: CASSLRILTHEQYF. DNA of the CDR3: TGTGCCAGCTCACTACGGATTCTTACCCACGAGCAGTACTTC.